The 24 T cell receptor beta chains listed next were all sequenced from one sample in a study of beta chain features in type 1 diabetes (dated by TCRdb to the late 2010s). Study-level results and caveats: In all four CD4+ subsets, TCRB CDR3 length was moderately but significantly shorter in type 1 diabetes patients.

The method was the immunoSEQ multiplex PCR assay. The entire isolated RNA was reverse transcribed using the High Capacity cDNA Reverse Transcription Kit, and thus expressed TCRB transcripts were sequenced. This immuneACCESS table, as held by TCRdb, lists in-frame sequences with V and J called but not all clones. Of the missing ones, under half trace to an unresolved V gene in checked studies; the others have no known cause. This sample gives some 270,000 clones in total; about a tenth of them show up just once. Together, the top ten hold around 0.018% of the sample. Their target antigens are unknown. The sequenced sample was naive CD4+ T cells from blood. The cell subset or site label corresponds to: true naive CD4+ T cells. Receptors were obtained from a man aged 25-45 years with type 1 diabetes.

The chain carries TRBV5-1 and TRBJ1-5, with D possibly matching TRBD1 (6 bases). The germline CDR1 and CDR2 sequences are SGHRS and YFSETQ. The ends were cut back, 2 bases at V and 7 bases at J, with 16 bases in the middle. The CDR3 has 15 residues. CDR3 sequence: CASSFTGTYGQPQHF. The CDR3 DNA follows: TGCGCCAGCAGCTTTACAGGGACCTATGGGCAGCCCCAGCATTTT.

This clone was picked up a small number of times. One end of the junction fails to match germline, which may point to a read error. The chain joins TRBV2 to TRBJ1-6, with a possible D match to TRBD1 (5 bases). The CDR3 loop spans 14 amino acids. Germline CDR1 SNHLY, CDR2 FYNNEI. The chain's CDR3 is CASREDSRESALHF. DNA of the CDR3: TGTGCCAGCAGGGAAGACAGCCGGGAGTCGGCCCTCCACTTT.

In its sample, this clone was seen a few times. The chain is built from TRBV2 and TRBJ2-6, with TRBD2 matching over 8 bases. The V gene end was trimmed by 2 bases and the J gene end by 2 bases; junction bases not matched to a gene: 2. The CDR3 consists of 16 residues. From germline, CDR1 is SNHLY and CDR2 FYNNEI. CDR3 residues: CASSESGGTGANVLTF. The CDR3 DNA is TGTGCCAGCAGTGAAAGCGGGGGAACTGGGGCCAACGTCCTGACTTTC.

This clone has more than one count but fewer than ten. This rearrangement joins TRBV29-1 to TRBJ2-7; D is undetermined. V gave up 3 bases and J gave up 0 bases, with 9 bases separating them. CDR1 is SQVTM, CDR2 ANQGSEA, per germline. The CDR3 sequence is 13 residues long. CDR3 sequence reads: CSVDRPGSYEQYF. In DNA form, the CDR3 reads TGCAGCGTTGATAGGCCGGGCTCCTACGAGCAGTACTTC.

V and J are TRBV7-9 and TRBJ1-5; D unresolved. Trimming stripped 5 bases from V and 0 bases from J, with 11 bases between. There are 15 residues in the CDR3. Germline lookup yields CDR1 SEHNR and CDR2 FQNEAQ (reference sequence). CDR3 coding DNA: TGTGCCAGCAGCGTCACGGGAGATAGCAATCAGCCCCAGCATTTT. Its protein is CASSVTGDSNQPQHF.

This clone was observed a handful of times. The genes are TRBV9 and TRBJ2-1; TRBD2 matches at 10 bases. This CDR3 comprises 16 residues. The junction had 3 bases not matched to a gene; V was cut back by 3 bases and J by 0 bases. Germline lookup yields CDR1 SGDLS and CDR2 YYNGEE. The CDR3 DNA is TGTGCCAGCAGCGACAGCGGGGGGGCCTCCTACAATGAGCAGTTCTTC. The encoded protein is CASSDSGGASYNEQFF.

This clone was counted a few times. The V and J genes are TRBV2 and TRBJ1-1; D gene ambiguous. Germline CDR1 SNHLY, CDR2 FYNNEI. The CDR3 runs 8 residues. Trimming cost V 6 bases and J 11 bases, with 4 bases left between them. The chain's CDR3 is CASSPAFF. The CDR3 coding sequence is TGTGCCAGCAGCCCGGCTTTCTTT.

This clone appeared a few times. The chain links TRBV28 to TRBJ1-2; D call uncertain. The ends were cut back, 6 bases at V and 2 bases at J, with 10 bases in the middle. From germline, CDR1 is MDHEN and CDR2 SYDVKM. The CDR3 totals 13 residues. Written as DNA, the CDR3 is TGTGCCAGCAGCCCTGGACTAAACTATGGCTACACCTTC. Its protein product is CASSPGLNYGYTF.

The chain carries TRBV15 and TRBJ2-3; 8 nucleotides line up with TRBD2. Trimming at V came to 0 bases and at J to 0 bases, leaving 14 bases not matched to a gene. Germline V gene sequence: CDR1 LNHNV, CDR2 YYDKDF (reference sequence). CDR3 length: 20 residues. The CDR3 DNA sequence: TGTGCCACCAGCAGAGACCCTGGGCAGCGGGGGACCGCTAGCACAGATACGCAGTATTTT. Amino acids: CATSRDPGQRGTASTDTQYF.

This chain uses TRBV11-3 with TRBJ2-1; 9 bases line up with TRBD1. Trimming removed 6 bases from V and 3 bases from J; junction bases left unmatched: 6. The germline V gene encodes CDR1 SGHNT and CDR2 YENEEA. The CDR3 totals 15 residues. In nucleotides, the CDR3 is TGTGCCAGCAGTCCCGGACAGGGGTTCTACAATGAGCAGTTCTTC. Its protein is CASSPGQGFYNEQFF.

This clone was seen only a few times. V usage is TRBV19 and J usage is TRBJ1-2; possibly TRBD1 for D (6 bases). The CDR3 is made up of 12 amino acids. V lost 3 bases and J lost 5, with 7 bases in between. Germline-derived CDR1 and CDR2 are LNHDA and SQIVND (reference sequence). The CDR3, as DNA: TGTGCCAGTAGTATCAGGGGATATGGCTACACCTTC. The encoded protein is CASSIRGYGYTF.

This clone has more than one count but fewer than ten. This chain joins TRBV5-4 and TRBJ2-7; D might be TRBD2 (6 bases). This CDR3 region has 13 residues. Trimming took off 0 bases at V and 4 bases at J, with 8 bases between the two ends. CDR1 and CDR2 (germline): SGHNT, YYREEE (reference sequence). The CDR3 bases are TGTGCCAGCAGCTTGGGGGCGGGGTACGAGCAGTACTTC. It translates to CASSLGAGYEQYF.

The chain links TRBV11-2 to TRBJ2-7, with unresolved D. The V end lost 2 bases, the J end lost 5 bases, and 16 bases lay between the germline ends. CDR1 is SGHAT, CDR2 FQNNGV, per germline. CDR3 length equals 15 residues. CDR3 coding DNA: TGTGCCAGCAGCTTAATGTTGGTGGGCCGGAACGAGCAGTACTTC. Residues: CASSLMLVGRNEQYF. The variable domain in full, with the rest retrieved from reference TRBV11-2 and TRBJ2-7, is EAGVAQSPRYKIIEKRQSVAFWCNPISGHATLYWYQQILGQGPKLLIQFQNNGVVDDSQLPKDRFSAERLKGVDSTLKIQPAKLEDSAVYLCASSLMLVGRNEQYFGPGTRLTVT.

The sample holds a few counts of this clone. The chain links TRBV5-4 to TRBJ2-1, with a possible D match to TRBD1 (5 bases). Germline V CDR1 and CDR2: SGHNT, YYREEE (reference sequence). The ends were cut back, 2 bases at V and 0 bases at J, with 9 bases in the middle. The CDR3 sequence is 15 residues long. The CDR3 nucleotides are TGTGCCAGCAGCTTTGGGCAGGGCTCCTACAATGAGCAGTTCTTC. It yields the protein CASSFGQGSYNEQFF.

The chain couples TRBV19 to TRBJ2-5, with a tentative D call TRBD1 (5 bases). The V and J ends lost 6 bases and 7 bases respectively, with 21 bases between them. The germline V gene encodes CDR1 LNHDA and CDR2 SQIVND (reference sequence). The CDR3 is made up of 15 amino acids. The CDR3 DNA sequence: TGTGCCAGTAGCGGTGGTTGGGGCTTTTCAGGGACCCAGTACTTC. It specifies CASSGGWGFSGTQYF.

The chain combines TRBV2 with TRBJ2-7; D possibly corresponds to TRBD2 (5 bases). Germline assignment: CDR1 SNHLY and CDR2 FYNNEI. There are 11 residues in the CDR3. The V end was cut by 7 bases, the J end by 3 bases, with 7 bases between. The CDR3 is CASKAVYEQYF. CDR3 nucleotides: TGTGCCAGCAAAGCGGTCTACGAGCAGTACTTC.

This clone was counted only a few times. The chain has TRBV4-3 and TRBJ2-7; TRBD1 matches 10 bases. CDR1 is LGHNA, CDR2 YSLEER, per germline. The CDR3 contains 15 residues. The ends lost 4 bases at V and 1 base at J; junction bases unmatched: 4. The DNA of the CDR3 is TGCGCCAGCAGCCGGGAGGACAGGGGGTCCTACGAGCAGTACTTC. Translated, it gives CASSREDRGSYEQYF.

This rearrangement joins TRBV14 to TRBJ1-4, with 7 bases that match TRBD1. The CDR3 runs to 16 residues. The germline CDR1 and CDR2 sequences are SGHDN and FVKESK. V was pared by 4 bases and J by 0 bases, with 5 bases of the junction left unmatched. CDR3 coding DNA: TGTGCCAGCAGCCCTCGGGACAGACCAACTAATGAAAAACTGTTTTTT. Translating it yields CASSPRDRPTNEKLFF. The full variable domain, completed using reference TRBV14 and TRBJ1-4, is EAGVTQFPSHSVIEKGQTVTLRCDPISGHDNLYWYRRVMGKEIKFLLHFVKESKQDESGMPNNRFLAERTGGTYSTLKVQPAELEDSGVYFCASSPRDRPTNEKLFFGSGTQLSVL.

This clone has more than one count but fewer than ten. The chain recombines TRBV20-1 with TRBJ1-4; D perhaps matches TRBD1 (6 bases). V gave up 3 bases and J gave up 8 bases, with 7 bases separating them. Germline V gene lookup returns CDR1 DFQATT and CDR2 SNEGSKA (reference sequence). The CDR3 has 11 residues. The CDR3 sequence is CSASDREKLFF. CDR3 DNA sequence: TGCAGTGCTAGTGACAGGGAAAAACTGTTTTTT.

This clone was seen only a few times. The rearrangement joins TRBV27 to TRBJ2-1, with TRBD2 matching 7 bases. CDR1 is MNHEY, CDR2 SMNVEV, per germline (reference sequence). The CDR3 loop spans 14 amino acids. V lost 5 bases and J lost 7; bases outside the gene matches: 8. CDR3 amino acids: CASSPGLGGNEQFF. CDR3 in DNA: TGTGCCAGCAGTCCCGGGCTCGGGGGGAATGAGCAGTTCTTC.

The chain recombines TRBV18 with TRBJ2-3, with 7 bases identical to TRBD2. The CDR3 length is 14 residues. Germline trimming cut 4 bases from V and 2 bases from J; bases unmatched to any gene: 3. Germline V lookup: CDR1 KGHSH, CDR2 LQKENI. The CDR3 DNA follows: TGTGCCAGCTCACGGGGGGACTACACAGATACGCAGTATTTT. Its translation is CASSRGDYTDTQYF.

The chain carries TRBV4-3 and TRBJ2-7; TRBD1 aligns across 9 bases. This CDR3 spans 16 amino acids. Germline trimming cut 0 bases from V and 3 bases from J; bases unmatched to any gene: 6. Germline CDR1 LGHNA, CDR2 YSLEER. The CDR3 nucleotides read TGCGCCAGCAGCCAAGATGGGACAGGGCGCATCTACGAGCAGTACTTC. This sequence encodes CASSQDGTGRIYEQYF.

This clone has a handful of counts. The rearrangement links TRBV28 to TRBJ2-4, with D unclear. This CDR3 comprises 14 residues. CDR1 is MDHEN, CDR2 SYDVKM, per germline. Trimming stripped 2 bases from V and 7 bases from J, with 12 bases between. CDR3 amino acids: CASSLVPARNIQYF. The CDR3 nucleotides are TGTGCCAGCAGTTTAGTCCCCGCACGGAACATTCAGTACTTC.

This sequence joins TRBV4-2 and TRBJ1-2; 12 positions match TRBD1. The CDR3 consists of 17 residues. Germline values: CDR1 LGHNA, CDR2 YNFKEQ. Trimming took 0 bases from V and 4 from J; bases not matched to a gene: 6. The CDR3 here is CASSQDSGTGGGYGYTF. DNA of the CDR3: TGTGCCAGCAGCCAAGACAGCGGGACAGGGGGCGGCTATGGCTACACCTTC.